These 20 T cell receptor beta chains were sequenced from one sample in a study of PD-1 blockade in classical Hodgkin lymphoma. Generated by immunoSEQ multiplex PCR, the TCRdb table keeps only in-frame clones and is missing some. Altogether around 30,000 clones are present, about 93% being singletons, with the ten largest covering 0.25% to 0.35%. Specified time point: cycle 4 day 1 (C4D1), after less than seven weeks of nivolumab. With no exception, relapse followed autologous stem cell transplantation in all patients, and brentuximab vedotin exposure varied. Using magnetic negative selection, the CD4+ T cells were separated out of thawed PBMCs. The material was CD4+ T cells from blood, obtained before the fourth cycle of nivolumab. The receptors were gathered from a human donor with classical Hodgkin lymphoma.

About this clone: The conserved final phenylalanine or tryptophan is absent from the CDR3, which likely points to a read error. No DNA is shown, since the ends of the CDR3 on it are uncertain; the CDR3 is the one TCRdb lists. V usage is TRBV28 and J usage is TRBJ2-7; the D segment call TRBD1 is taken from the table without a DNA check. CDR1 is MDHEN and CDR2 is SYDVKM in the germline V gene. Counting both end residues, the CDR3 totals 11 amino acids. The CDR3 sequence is CASSTGTGHSL.

The CDR3 bases are TGTGCCAGCAAACTATCGGCGATTTCCTACGAGCAGTACTTC. Protein sequence: CASKLSAISYEQYF. The chain couples TRBV2 to TRBJ2-7, with D uncertain. V lost 7 bases and J 1 base, leaving 14 bases between the germline ends. The germline V gene has CDR1 SNHLY and CDR2 FYNNEI. There are 14 residues in the CDR3.

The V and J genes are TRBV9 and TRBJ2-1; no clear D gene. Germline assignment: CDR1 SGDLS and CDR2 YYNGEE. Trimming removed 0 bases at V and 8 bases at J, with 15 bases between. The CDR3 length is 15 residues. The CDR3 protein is CASSVGLRSFDEQFF. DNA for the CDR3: TGTGCCAGCAGCGTAGGCCTGAGAAGCTTCGATGAGCAGTTCTTC.

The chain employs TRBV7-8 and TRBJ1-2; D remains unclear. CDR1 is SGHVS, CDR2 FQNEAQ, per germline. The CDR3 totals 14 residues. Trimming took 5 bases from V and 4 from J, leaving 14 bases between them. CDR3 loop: CASSQSRGSYGYTF. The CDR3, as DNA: TGTGCCAGCAGCCAGTCCCGCGGTAGCTATGGCTACACCTTC.

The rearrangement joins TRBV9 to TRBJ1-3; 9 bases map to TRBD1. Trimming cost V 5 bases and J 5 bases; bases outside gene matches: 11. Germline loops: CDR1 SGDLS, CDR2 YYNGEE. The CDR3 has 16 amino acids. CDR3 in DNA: TGTGCCAGCAGTTACGAATCACAGGGGGCTCGAAACACCATATATTTT. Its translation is CASSYESQGARNTIYF.

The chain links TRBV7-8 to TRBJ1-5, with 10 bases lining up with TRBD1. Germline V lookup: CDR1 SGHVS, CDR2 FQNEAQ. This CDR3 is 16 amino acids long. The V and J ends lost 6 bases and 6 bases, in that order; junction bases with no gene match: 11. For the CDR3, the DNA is TGTGCCAGCAGTCGCACCGGGACAGGGGTCTTTCAGCCCCAGCATTTT. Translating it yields CASSRTGTGVFQPQHF. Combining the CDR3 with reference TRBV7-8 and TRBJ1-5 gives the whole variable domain GAGVSQSPRYKVAKRGQDVALRCDPISGHVSLFWYQQALGQGPEFLTYFQNEAQLDKSGLPSDRFFAERPEGSVSTLKIQRTQQEDSAVYLCASSRTGTGVFQPQHFGDGTRLSIL.

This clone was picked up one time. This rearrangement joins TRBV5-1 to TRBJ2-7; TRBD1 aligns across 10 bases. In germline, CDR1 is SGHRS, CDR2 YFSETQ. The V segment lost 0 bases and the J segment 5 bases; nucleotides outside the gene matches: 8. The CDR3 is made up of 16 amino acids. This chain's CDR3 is CASSLVVRQGADEQYF. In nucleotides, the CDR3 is TGCGCCAGCAGCTTGGTAGTTCGACAGGGGGCTGACGAGCAGTACTTC.

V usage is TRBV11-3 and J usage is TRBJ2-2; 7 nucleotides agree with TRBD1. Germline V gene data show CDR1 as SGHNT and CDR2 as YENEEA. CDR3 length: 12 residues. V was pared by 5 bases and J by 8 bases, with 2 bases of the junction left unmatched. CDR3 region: CASSRQGGELFF. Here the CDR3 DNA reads TGTGCCAGCAGCCGACAGGGAGGGGAGCTGTTTTTT.

DNA for the CDR3: TGTGCCAGCAGTCCCTTCAGAACGGAGCTGTTTTTT. Residues: CASSPFRTELFF. The chain recombines TRBV11-2 with TRBJ2-2; no clear D gene. Germline V gene lookup returns CDR1 SGHAT and CDR2 FQNNGV. There are 12 residues in the CDR3. Trimming pared 6 bases from V and 10 bases from J, leaving 12 bases between.

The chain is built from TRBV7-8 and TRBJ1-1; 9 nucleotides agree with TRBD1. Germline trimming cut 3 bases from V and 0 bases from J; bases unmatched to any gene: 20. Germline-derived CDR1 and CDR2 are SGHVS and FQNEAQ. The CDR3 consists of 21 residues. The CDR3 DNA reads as TGTGCCAGCAGCTTTAGTCGTCCGGGACAGGGCTCACGCGCCATGAACACTGAAGCTTTCTTT. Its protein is CASSFSRPGQGSRAMNTEAFF.

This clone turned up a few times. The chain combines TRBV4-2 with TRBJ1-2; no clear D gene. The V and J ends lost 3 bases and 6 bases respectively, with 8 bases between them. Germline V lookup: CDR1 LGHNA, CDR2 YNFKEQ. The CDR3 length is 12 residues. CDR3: CASSQGWDGYTF. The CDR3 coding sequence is TGTGCCAGCAGCCAGGGATGGGATGGCTACACCTTC.

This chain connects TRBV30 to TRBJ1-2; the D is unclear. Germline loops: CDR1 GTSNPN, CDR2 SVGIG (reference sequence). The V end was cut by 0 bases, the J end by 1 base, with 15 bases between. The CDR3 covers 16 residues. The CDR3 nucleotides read TGTGCCTGGAGTGTAAAGCAGGCCCTGTATAACTATGGCTACACCTTC. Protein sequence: CAWSVKQALYNYGYTF.

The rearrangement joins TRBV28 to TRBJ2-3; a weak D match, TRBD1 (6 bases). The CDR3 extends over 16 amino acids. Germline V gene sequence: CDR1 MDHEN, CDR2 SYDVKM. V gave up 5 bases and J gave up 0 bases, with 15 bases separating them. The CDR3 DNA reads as TGTGCCAGCAGTACACAGGGATGGGGTAGCACAGATACGCAGTATTTT. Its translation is CASSTQGWGSTDTQYF. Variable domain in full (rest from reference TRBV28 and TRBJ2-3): DVKVTQSSRYLVKRTGEKVFLECVQDMDHENMFWYRQDPGLGLRLIYFSYDVKMKEKGDIPEGYSVSREKKERFSLILESASTNQTSMYLCASSTQGWGSTDTQYFGPGTRLTVL.

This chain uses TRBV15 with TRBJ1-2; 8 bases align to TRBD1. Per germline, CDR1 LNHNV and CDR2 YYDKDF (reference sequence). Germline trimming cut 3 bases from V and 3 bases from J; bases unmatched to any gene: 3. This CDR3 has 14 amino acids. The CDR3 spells CATSSRGRDYGYTF. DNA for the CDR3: TGTGCCACCAGCAGCAGGGGGCGGGACTATGGCTACACCTTC.

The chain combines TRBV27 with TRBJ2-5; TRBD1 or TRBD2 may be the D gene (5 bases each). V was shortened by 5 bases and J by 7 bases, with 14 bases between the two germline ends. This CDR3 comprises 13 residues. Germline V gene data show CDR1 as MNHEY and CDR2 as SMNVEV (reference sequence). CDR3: CASSAPFGATQYF. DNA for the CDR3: TGTGCCAGCAGTGCCCCCTTCGGGGCGACCCAGTACTTC.

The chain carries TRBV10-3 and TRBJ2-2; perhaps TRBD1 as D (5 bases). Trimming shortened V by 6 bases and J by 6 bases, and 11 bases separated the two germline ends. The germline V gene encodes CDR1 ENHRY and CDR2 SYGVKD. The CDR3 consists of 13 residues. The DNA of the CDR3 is TGTGCCATCAGCGGCAGGGTTCCCGGGGAGCTGTTTTTT. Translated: CAISGRVPGELFF.

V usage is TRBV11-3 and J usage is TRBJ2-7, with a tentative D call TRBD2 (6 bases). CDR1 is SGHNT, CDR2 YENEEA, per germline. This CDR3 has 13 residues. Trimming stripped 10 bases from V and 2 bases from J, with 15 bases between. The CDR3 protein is CAISGTDTYEQYF. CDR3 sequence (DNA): TGTGCCATCTCCGGGACTGATACCTACGAGCAGTACTTC.

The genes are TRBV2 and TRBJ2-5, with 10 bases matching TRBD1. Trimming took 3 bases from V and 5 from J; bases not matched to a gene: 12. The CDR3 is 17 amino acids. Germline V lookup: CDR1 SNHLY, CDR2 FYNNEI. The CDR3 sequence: CASSEGQGFRNGETQYF. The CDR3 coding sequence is TGTGCCAGCAGTGAGGGACAGGGGTTCAGGAACGGGGAGACCCAGTACTTC.

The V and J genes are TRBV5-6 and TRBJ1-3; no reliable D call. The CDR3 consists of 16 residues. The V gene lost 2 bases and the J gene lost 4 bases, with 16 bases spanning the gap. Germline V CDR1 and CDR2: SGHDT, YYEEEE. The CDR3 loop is CASSLRAPSSGNTIYF. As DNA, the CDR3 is TGTGCCAGCAGCTTACGGGCCCCCTCCTCGGGAAACACCATATATTTT.

The CDR3, as DNA: TGTGCCAGCAGTTACGAACAGGGTTTCGGGGGCAATCAGCCCCAGCATTTT. Protein product: CASSYEQGFGGNQPQHF. The gene calls are TRBV28 and TRBJ1-5; TRBD1 is a possible D gene (6 bases). The ends were cut back, 4 bases at V and 2 bases at J, with 18 bases in the middle. CDR1 and CDR2 from the germline V gene are MDHEN and SYDVKM. The length of the CDR3 is 17 residues.